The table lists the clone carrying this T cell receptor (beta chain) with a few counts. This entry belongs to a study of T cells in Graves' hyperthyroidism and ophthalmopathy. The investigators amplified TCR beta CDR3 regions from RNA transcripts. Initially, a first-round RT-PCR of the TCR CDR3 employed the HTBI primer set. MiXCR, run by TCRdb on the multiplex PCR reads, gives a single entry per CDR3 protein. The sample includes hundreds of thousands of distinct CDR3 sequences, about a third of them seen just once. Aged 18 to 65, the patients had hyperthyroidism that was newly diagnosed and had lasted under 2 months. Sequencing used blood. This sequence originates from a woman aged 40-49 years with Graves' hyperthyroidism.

The DNA of the CDR3 is TGTGCTAGTGGTTTGAGGAGCAATCAGCCCCAGCATTTT. It encodes CASGLRSNQPQHF. V is TRBV12-5 and J is TRBJ1-5; D gene ambiguous. V shed 2 bases and J shed 1 base, with 3 bases lying between them. The germline gives CDR1 LGHNT, CDR2 FRNRAP. The CDR3 contains 13 residues.